What follows are 3 T cell receptor beta chains derived from one specimen sequenced in a study of blood T cell repertoires in COVID-19. The assay was immunoSEQ multiplex PCR, and TCRdb's table has in-frame clones only and misses some. The sample carries fewer than 60,000 clones, 85% to 90% recorded once. Material: peripheral blood. The receptors here all came from a man aged 45-65 years with acute or convalescent COVID-19.

The J gene is TRBJ2-7, the V gene TRBV28; 8 nucleotides agree with TRBD2. Germline V gene sequence: CDR1 MDHEN, CDR2 SYDVKM. The CDR3 loop spans 14 amino acids. V shed 2 bases, J shed 3 bases, and the junction held 3 bases outside the gene matches. CDR3 residues: CASSLQREIYEQYF. The CDR3 bases are TGTGCCAGCAGTTTACAGCGGGAGATCTACGAGCAGTACTTC.

This clone appeared a few times. The chain combines TRBV28 with TRBJ1-5, with D maybe TRBD1 (5 bases). The CDR3 sequence is 16 residues long. V was trimmed by 5 bases and J by 3 bases, leaving 17 bases between them. The V gene's germline CDR1 is MDHEN and CDR2 SYDVKM. In nucleotides, the CDR3 is TGTGCCAGCAGTGAGGTGGGGCGGCCCAACAATCAGCCCCAGCATTTT. Protein: CASSEVGRPNNQPQHF.

The rearrangement links TRBV29-1 to TRBJ2-1, with TRBD1 identical over 7 bases. The J segment lost 1 base and the V segment lost 7 bases, leaving 4 bases of the junction unmatched. The germline V gene has CDR1 SQVTM and CDR2 ANQGSEA. CDR3 length: 13 residues. The CDR3 protein is CSAETGSYNEQFF. In nucleotides, the CDR3 is TGCAGCGCCGAGACAGGGTCCTACAATGAGCAGTTCTTC.